Below are 7 T cell receptor beta chains sequenced from a single sample in a study of blood T cell repertoires in COVID-19. This table comes from immunoSEQ multiplex PCR, and its TCRdb copy is limited to in-frame clones, with some not included. This sample has 95,000 to 150,000 clones, with roughly 90% found just once. Sample: peripheral blood. Receptors were obtained from a man aged 50-59 years with acute or convalescent COVID-19.

The genes are TRBV11-3 and TRBJ2-7, with TRBD1 as a possible D gene (5 bases). The germline V and J ends were trimmed by 3 bases and 3 bases, with 12 bases remaining between them. This CDR3 has 14 amino acids. The germline CDR1 and CDR2 sequences are SGHNT and YENEEA. The CDR3 reads CASSLLGAGYEQYF. Written as DNA, the CDR3 is TGTGCCAGCAGCTTGTTAGGGGCAGGCTACGAGCAGTACTTC.

This clone appeared a few times. This sample includes further DNA sequences coding for the same CDR3. This chain uses TRBV5-1 with TRBJ2-3; D unresolved. V was pared by 0 bases and J by 0 bases, with 5 bases between. This CDR3 contains 14 residues. Germline V gene lookup returns CDR1 SGHRS and CDR2 YFSETQ. Written as DNA, the CDR3 is TGCGCCAGCAGCTTGGGGGCTAGCACAGATACGCAGTATTTT. Protein product: CASSLGASTDTQYF.

This chain joins TRBV11-3 and TRBJ1-1, with D maybe TRBD1 (6 bases). Trimming stripped 5 bases from V and 6 bases from J, with 16 bases between. There are 14 residues in the CDR3. Germline CDR1 is SGHNT and CDR2 is YENEEA. CDR3 coding DNA: TGTGCCAGCAGCCAGAGGCAGGGGATGGCTGAAGCTTTCTTT. Protein product: CASSQRQGMAEAFF.

This clone was detected only a few times. This chain joins TRBV27 and TRBJ1-2, with a tentative D call TRBD1 (6 bases). This CDR3 has 15 residues. In germline, CDR1 is MNHEY, CDR2 SMNVEV (reference sequence). V lost 2 bases to trimming and J lost 7 bases, with 17 bases between them. The CDR3 bases are TGTGCCAGCAGTTTAAATATTGCAGGGGTGGGTGGCTACACCTTC. Protein sequence: CASSLNIAGVGGYTF.

The chain uses TRBV10-3 and TRBJ2-7, with 10 nucleotides matching TRBD2. CDR1 and CDR2 (germline): ENHRY, SYGVKD. With V trimmed by 10 bases and J by 0 bases, 0 bases remained unmatched. The CDR3 runs 12 residues. CDR3 sequence reads: CATSGSSYEQYF. The CDR3 nucleotides read TGTGCCACTAGCGGGAGCTCCTACGAGCAGTACTTC.

The CDR3 region has the DNA TGTGCCAGTAGCAGTCGACAGCAGTCTGGAAACACCATATATTTT. It yields the protein CASSSRQQSGNTIYF. The chain combines TRBV19 with TRBJ1-3, with D tentatively TRBD1 (5 bases). The germline gives CDR1 LNHDA, CDR2 SQIVND (reference sequence). The CDR3 contains 15 residues. Trimming stripped 6 bases from V and 1 base from J, with 13 bases between.

The rearrangement joins TRBV3-1 (or the pseudogene TRBV3-2) to TRBJ2-1, with 9 bases fitting TRBD2. Germline values: CDR1 LGHDT, CDR2 YNNKEL (reference sequence). This CDR3 has 18 amino acids. Trimming took 5 bases from V and 7 from J; bases not matched to a gene: 18. The CDR3 region has the DNA TGTGCCAGCAGCTACATCCCCCCCGGCGGGAGGGCCGGGAATGAGCAGTTCTTC. This sequence encodes CASSYIPPGGRAGNEQFF.